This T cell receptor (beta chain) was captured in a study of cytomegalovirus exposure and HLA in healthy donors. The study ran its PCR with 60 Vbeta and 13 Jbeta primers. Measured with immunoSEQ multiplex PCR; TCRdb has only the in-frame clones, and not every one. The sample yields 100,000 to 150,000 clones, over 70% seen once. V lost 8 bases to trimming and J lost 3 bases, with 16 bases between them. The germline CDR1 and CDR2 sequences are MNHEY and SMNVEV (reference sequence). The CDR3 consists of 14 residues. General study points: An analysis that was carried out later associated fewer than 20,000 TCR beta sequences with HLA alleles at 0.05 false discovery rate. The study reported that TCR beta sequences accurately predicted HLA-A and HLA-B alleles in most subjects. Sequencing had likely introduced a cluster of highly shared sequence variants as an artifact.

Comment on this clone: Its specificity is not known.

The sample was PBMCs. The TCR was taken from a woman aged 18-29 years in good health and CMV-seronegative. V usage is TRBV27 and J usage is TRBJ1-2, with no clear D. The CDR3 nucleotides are TGTGCCAGCCATTCTCGAGGCCCTTACTATGGCTACACCTTC. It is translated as CASHSRGPYYGYTF.